Detailed here is one T cell receptor beta chain. Antigen specificity is unknown. The record originates from a study of CXCR3-negative and CXCR3-positive naive CD8 T cells. In the study overall: Per-library TRB read counts averaged about 1.5 +/- 0.3 million, adding up to approximately 130 million in total. Findings and caveats of the study: Greater hydrophobicity was found in TRB CDR3s of CXCR3-positive naive cells than of CXCR3-negative naive cells. Memory cells differed in TRBV-TRBJ usage, but naive CXCR3-negative and CXCR3-positive cells had similar usage. TCR strength was inferred from TRB CDR3 properties, while surface CD5 was comparable between naive subsets.

Per germline, CDR1 ENHRY and CDR2 SYGVKD. This CDR3 has 15 residues. UMI-labeled TRB cDNA libraries were prepared by 5' RACE. TCRdb reprocessed the 5' RACE reads, with one entry per CDR3 protein and no DNA. This sample's clone table lists about 98,000 distinct CDR3 sequences. By phenotype, naive CD8+ T cells were CD45RO-CCR7+CD27+CD95-. The V call is TRBV10-3, the J call TRBJ2-5; TCRdb names TRBD1, which stays unverified in the absence of DNA. The origin of this receptor is a human donor in good health. Some clones in this sample may be carry-over from other donors' samples. Input material: naive CXCR3+ CD8+ T cells from blood. Regarding subset: CD45RO-CCR7+CD27+CD95- naive CD8+ T cells expressing CXCR3 (TNR3+). CDR3: CAISDPGQIQETQYF.